This TCR beta chain originates from a study of blood T cell repertoires in COVID-19. For the study at large: Sources were T cells, B-cell-depleted T cells, or PBMCs; the material itself was cDNA or gDNA.

TCRdb keeps only in-frame clones here, not all; method: immunoSEQ multiplex PCR. The sample consists of 200,000 to 250,000 clones, about nine tenths of them appearing once. From germline, CDR1 is DFQATT and CDR2 SNEGSKA (reference sequence). Trimming shortened V by 3 bases and J by 9 bases, and 16 bases separated the two germline ends. The length of the CDR3 is 13 residues. This TCR came from an elderly man with acute or convalescent COVID-19. This chain joins TRBV20-1 and TRBJ2-3, with D tentatively TRBD1 (6 bases). Sequenced material: peripheral blood. The CDR3 sequence is CSASSGTIGTQYF. The CDR3 DNA reads TGCAGTGCTAGTTCCGGGACAATAGGAACGCAGTATTTT.